Shown below are 4 T cell receptor beta chains from a single sample sequenced in a study of blood T cells in healthy people across ages. The authors ran a second PCR of about 6 to 11 cycles using a sample-barcoded 5' primer and a J-beta primer mix. From the 5' RACE reads, TCRdb called clonotypes with MiXCR, one entry per CDR3 protein. The repertoire has 800,000 or so distinct CDR3 sequences, about half of them found once; the top ten carry less than 20%. The sequenced sample consisted of blood. The receptors come from an elderly man in good health.

The chain has TRBV12-3 or TRBV12-4 and TRBJ2-3; 11 nucleotides line up with TRBD2. V lost 1 base and J lost 5; bases outside the gene matches: 5. There are 16 residues in the CDR3. CDR3 protein: CASSLGTSGPRDTQYF. CDR3 coding DNA: TGTGCCAGCAGTTTAGGGACTAGCGGGCCACGAGATACGCAGTATTTT.

The V call is TRBV12-3 or TRBV12-4, the J call TRBJ2-1; 8 nucleotides match TRBD2. CDR3 size: 17 residues. The trim removed 3 bases at V and 2 bases at J, leaving 9 bases unmatched. In nucleotides, the CDR3 is TGTGCCAGCAGTTTTGGAGCGGGAGACTCTGCCTACAATGAGCAGTTCTTC. Residues: CASSFGAGDSAYNEQFF.

V and J are TRBV3-1 and TRBJ2-5; D not certain. The better agreement between TRBJ2-7 and the DNA end casts doubt on the J call. Germline-derived CDR1 and CDR2 are LGHDT and YNNKEL (reference sequence). CDR3 length: 14 residues. CDR3 coding DNA: TGTGCCAGCAGCCAAGACCCGCTTCTGTACGAGCAGTACTTC. Translated: CASSQDPLLYEQYF.

The chain joins TRBV29-1 to TRBJ2-6, with a weak D call TRBD2 (7 bases). Germline loops: CDR1 SQVTM, CDR2 ANQGSEA. The CDR3 runs to 16 residues. Trimming cost V 5 bases and J 1 base, with 15 bases left between them. The CDR3 loop is CSVRGGGPSGANVLTF. The DNA for the CDR3 is TGCAGCGTTAGGGGAGGGGGGCCTTCTGGGGCCAACGTCCTGACTTTC.